The source of this T cell receptor (beta chain) is a study of monozygotic twins with inflammatory bowel disease. TCRdb reprocessed the 5' RACE reads and keeps a single row for each CDR3 protein, giving no DNA. The sample totals about 420,000 distinct CDR3 sequences. Germline V gene data show CDR1 as KGHSH and CDR2 as LQKENI. CDR3 length: 14 amino acids. Staff drew a roughly 2.5 ml blood sample from each donor. The V call is TRBV18, the J call TRBJ2-2. Sequencing was done on a sample of blood. This clonotype was sampled from a human donor with ulcerative colitis or Crohn's disease, or a healthy co-twin of an affected twin (not recorded which). The chain's CDR3 is CASSAFQDTGELFF.